The present TCR beta chain was sequenced within a study of blood T cell repertoires in COVID-19. Study at large: COVID-19 samples from acute and convalescent phases originated in the United States, Italy and Spain.

CDR3 length equals 12 residues. Between the trimmed V and J ends, which lost 6 bases and 5 bases, there was a span of 10 bases. Germline CDR1 MGHDK, CDR2 SYGVNS. This clone was recorded a few times. Source study methods: Estimated nucleated cell counts came from reference gene primer amplification. Method: immunoSEQ multiplex PCR; TCRdb's copy keeps in-frame clones and lacks some. The V and J calls and clone size come from that table; D and trimming were worked out from the DNA. The sample shows about 83,000 clones, 88% of them seen only once. The specimen was peripheral blood. This chain uses TRBV25-1 with TRBJ1-2; D perhaps matches TRBD1 (5 bases). This TCR derives from a human donor in a cohort sampled during active COVID-19. The CDR3 DNA reads TGTGCCAGCAGGCTGGGGGGATATGGCTACACCTTC. Amino acids: CASRLGGYGYTF.